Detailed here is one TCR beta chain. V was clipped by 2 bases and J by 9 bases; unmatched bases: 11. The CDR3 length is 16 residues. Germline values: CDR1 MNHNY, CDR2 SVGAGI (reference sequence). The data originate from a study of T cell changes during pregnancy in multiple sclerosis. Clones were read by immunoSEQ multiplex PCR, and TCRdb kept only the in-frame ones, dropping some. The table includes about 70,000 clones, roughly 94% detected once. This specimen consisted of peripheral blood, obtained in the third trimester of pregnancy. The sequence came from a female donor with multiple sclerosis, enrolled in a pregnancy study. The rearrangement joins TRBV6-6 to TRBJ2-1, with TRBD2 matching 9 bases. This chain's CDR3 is CASSYGPPAGGFEQFF. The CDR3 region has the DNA TGTGCCAGCAGTTACGGCCCGCCAGCGGGGGGTTTTGAGCAGTTCTTC.